This passage covers 18 T cell receptor beta chains from one sample sequenced in a study of blood T cell repertoires in COVID-19 (dated by TCRdb to the early 2020s). Library generation was performed with the immunoSEQ multiplex PCR assay. TCRdb provides this immuneACCESS table in a form limited to in-frame rearrangements. Some clones are lacking; in checked studies, under half of them reflect an unresolved V gene, and why the rest are absent is not known. For this sample the table gives 110,000 to 150,000 clones, of which more than 75% were detected only once. The ten largest clones capture roughly 5.6% of the sample. The sample consisted of PBMCs or T cells enriched from blood (not recorded which). The receptors come from a woman between 45 and 65 years old who had recovered from COVID-19.

The chain couples TRBV6-4 to TRBJ1-1, with a possible D match to TRBD1 (5 bases). The CDR3 runs 15 residues. Germline loops: CDR1 MRHNA, CDR2 SNTAGT. V was shortened by 0 bases and J by 3 bases, with 11 bases between the two germline ends. The CDR3 DNA is TGTGCCAGCAGTGACTCGGAGGGGAGGGACACTGAAGCTTTCTTT. It specifies CASSDSEGRDTEAFF.

The rearrangement links TRBV11-3 to TRBJ2-7; 7 nucleotides match TRBD1. V dropped 1 base and J dropped 5; count of bases not matched to a gene: 2. Germline V gene data show CDR1 as SGHNT and CDR2 as YENEEA. The length of the CDR3 is 13 residues. The CDR3 DNA follows: TGTGCCAGCAGCTTAGGACAGGGCCACGAGCAGTACGTC. This translates into CASSLGQGHEQYV.

The chain uses TRBV4-1 and TRBJ1-4, with D uncertain. This CDR3 spans 16 amino acids. Trimming pared 4 bases from V and 0 bases from J, leaving 12 bases between. Germline assignment: CDR1 MGHRA and CDR2 YSYEKL. CDR3 loop: CASSLNRRATNEKLFF. CDR3 nucleotides: TGCGCCAGCAGCCTCAACAGACGTGCAACTAATGAAAAACTGTTTTTT.

The chain has TRBV19 and TRBJ1-5, with 7 bases aligning to TRBD1. The CDR3 is made up of 14 amino acids. V shed 1 base, J shed 7 bases, and the junction held 4 bases outside the gene matches. CDR1 and CDR2 (germline): LNHDA, SQIVND (reference sequence). CDR3 region: CASSIVGGRQPQHF. In DNA, the CDR3 is TGTGCCAGTAGTATAGTAGGGGGCAGACAGCCCCAGCATTTT.

The chain recombines TRBV4-1 with TRBJ1-1; no firm D call. With 1 base removed from V and 3 bases from J, the gap between germline ends came to 9 bases. Per germline, CDR1 MGHRA and CDR2 YSYEKL. This CDR3 comprises 14 residues. The CDR3, as DNA: TGCGCCAGCAGCCAAGGCAACACCTACACTGAAGCTTTCTTT. It encodes CASSQGNTYTEAFF.

V gene TRBV19 combines with J gene TRBJ2-7, with 10 bases fitting TRBD1. This CDR3 has 15 amino acids. The germline V gene encodes CDR1 LNHDA and CDR2 SQIVND (reference sequence). The V segment lost 5 bases and the J segment 4 bases; nucleotides outside the gene matches: 8. The CDR3: CASSLGTGVFYEQYF. In nucleotides, the CDR3 is TGTGCCAGTAGTCTCGGGACAGGGGTTTTTTACGAGCAGTACTTC.

This clone was detected a few times. J is TRBJ1-1 and V is TRBV7-9; D is unclear. Trimming removed 7 bases from V and 11 bases from J, with 11 bases in between. The CDR3 totals 10 residues. Looked up from germline, CDR1 is SEHNR and CDR2 is FQNEAQ (reference sequence). Here the CDR3 reads CASMKEYAFF. In DNA form, the CDR3 reads TGTGCCAGCATGAAAGAGTATGCTTTCTTT.

This rearrangement joins TRBV19 to TRBJ1-1; 10 nucleotides agree with TRBD1. V trimming: 7 bases; J trimming: 4 bases; junction bases outside the gene matches: 15. Germline V gene data show CDR1 as LNHDA and CDR2 as SQIVND (reference sequence). The CDR3 has 17 residues. The CDR3 DNA follows: TGTGCCAGTACCGACCGGCGAGGGACAGGGGAGATCACTGAAGCTTTCTTT. Protein sequence: CASTDRRGTGEITEAFF.

The CDR3 DNA sequence: TGTGCCACCAGCAGAGATCTCGGTCAGCCCCAGCATTTT. As protein: CATSRDLGQPQHF. This chain links TRBV15 with TRBJ1-5; D is undetermined. V was clipped by 0 bases and J by 6 bases, with 6 bases between them. The CDR3 spans 13 residues. CDR1 is LNHNV and CDR2 is YYDKDF in the germline V gene (reference sequence).

V gene TRBV27 combines with J gene TRBJ2-3; TRBD1 is a possible D gene (6 bases). The germline gives CDR1 MNHEY, CDR2 SMNVEV (reference sequence). The V end was cut by 4 bases, the J end by 0 bases, with 11 bases between. The CDR3 is 15 amino acids. The CDR3 is CASSYRVGSTDTQYF. The CDR3 coding sequence is TGTGCCAGCAGTTACAGGGTTGGTAGCACAGATACGCAGTATTTT.

This chain joins TRBV5-6 and TRBJ2-4, with D tentatively TRBD2 (5 bases). V was trimmed by 0 bases and J by 2 bases, leaving 12 bases between them. The CDR3 has 16 residues. CDR1 and CDR2 from the germline V gene are SGHDT and YYEEEE. CDR3 region: CASSLDGVSSKNIQYF. In DNA form, the CDR3 reads TGTGCCAGCAGCTTGGACGGGGTTTCCTCCAAAAACATTCAGTACTTC.

The gene calls are TRBV2 and TRBJ2-2; D perhaps matches TRBD2 (5 bases). Trimming took 11 bases from V and 0 from J, leaving 13 bases between them. The germline gives CDR1 SNHLY, CDR2 FYNNEI. This CDR3 spans 14 amino acids. In DNA, the CDR3 is TGTGCCCGGGGAACTACCGCGAACACCGGGGAGCTGTTTTTT. Its protein product is CARGTTANTGELFF.

This chain links TRBV18 with TRBJ2-7; 9 bases agree with TRBD1. The CDR3 has 15 amino acids. Germline-derived CDR1 and CDR2 are KGHSH and LQKENI. The V segment lost 3 bases and the J segment 6 bases; nucleotides outside the gene matches: 9. The CDR3 spells CASSPRPGQGGEQYF. CDR3 coding DNA: TGTGCCAGCTCACCCCGGCCGGGACAGGGAGGCGAGCAGTACTTC.

This clone was detected only a few times. This rearrangement joins TRBV2 to TRBJ2-7; the match to TRBD2 covers 9 bases. The CDR3 consists of 15 residues. Looked up from germline, CDR1 is SNHLY and CDR2 is FYNNEI. The junction had 8 bases not matched to a gene; V was cut back by 7 bases and J by 1 base. CDR3 bases: TGTGCCAGCACTATAGCGGGGGAGCCTTCCTACGAGCAGTACTTC. Residues: CASTIAGEPSYEQYF.

This sequence joins TRBV6-5 and TRBJ1-1; maybe TRBD1 (6 bases). The CDR3 contains 12 residues. Germline CDR1 MNHEY, CDR2 SVGAGI. The ends were cut back, 6 bases at V and 1 base at J, with 6 bases in the middle. CDR3 sequence (DNA): TGTGCCAGCAGGGGACAGAACACTGAAGCTTTCTTT. It encodes CASRGQNTEAFF.

The chain couples TRBV11-3 to TRBJ2-3, with 9 nucleotides matching TRBD1. CDR1 is SGHNT, CDR2 YENEEA, per germline. V gave up 2 bases and J gave up 2 bases; unmatched junction bases: 2. This CDR3 has 15 residues. Here the CDR3 DNA reads TGTGCCAGCAGCTTAAGACAGGGGGTCACAGATACGCAGTATTTT. Encoded protein: CASSLRQGVTDTQYF.

The rearrangement links TRBV6-1 to TRBJ1-6; TRBD1 might be the D (6 bases). Germline values: CDR1 MNHNS, CDR2 SASEGT. CDR3 length equals 16 residues. V lost 1 base and J 6 bases, leaving 13 bases between the germline ends. DNA of the CDR3: TGTGCCAGCAGTGAAGAGGGGGGGCGCTTTAATTCACCCCTCCACTTT. Translated, it gives CASSEEGGRFNSPLHF.

This chain joins TRBV7-2 and TRBJ1-2; D ambiguous. V lost 5 bases to trimming and J lost 0 bases, with 13 bases between them. Germline V CDR1 and CDR2: SGHTA, FQGNSA. The CDR3 spans 15 residues. The CDR3 region is CASSPYLPTNYGYTF. The CDR3 coding sequence is TGTGCCAGCAGCCCCTATCTCCCAACTAACTATGGCTACACCTTC.